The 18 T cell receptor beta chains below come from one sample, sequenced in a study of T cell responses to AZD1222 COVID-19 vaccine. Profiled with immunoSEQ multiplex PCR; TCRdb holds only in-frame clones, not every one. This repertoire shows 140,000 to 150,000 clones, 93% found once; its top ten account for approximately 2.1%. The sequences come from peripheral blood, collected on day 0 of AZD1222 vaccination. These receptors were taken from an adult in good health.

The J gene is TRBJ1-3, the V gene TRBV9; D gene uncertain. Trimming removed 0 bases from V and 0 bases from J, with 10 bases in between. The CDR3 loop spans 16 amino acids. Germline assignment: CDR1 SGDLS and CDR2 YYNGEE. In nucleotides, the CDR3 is TGTGCCAGCAGCGTAGGTGGTGGAGTCTCTGGAAACACCATATATTTT. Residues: CASSVGGGVSGNTIYF.

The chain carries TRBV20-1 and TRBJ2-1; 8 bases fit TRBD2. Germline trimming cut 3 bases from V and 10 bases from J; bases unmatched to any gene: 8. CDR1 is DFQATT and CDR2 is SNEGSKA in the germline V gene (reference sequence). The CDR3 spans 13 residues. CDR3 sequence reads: CSASPGRAREQFF. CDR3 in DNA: TGCAGTGCTAGTCCCGGGAGGGCCCGAGAGCAGTTCTTC.

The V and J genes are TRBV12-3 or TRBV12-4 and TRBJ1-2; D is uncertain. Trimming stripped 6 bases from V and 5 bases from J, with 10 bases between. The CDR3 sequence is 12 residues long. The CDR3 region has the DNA TGTGCCAGCAGGATCGGAGATTATGGCTACACCTTC. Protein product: CASRIGDYGYTF.

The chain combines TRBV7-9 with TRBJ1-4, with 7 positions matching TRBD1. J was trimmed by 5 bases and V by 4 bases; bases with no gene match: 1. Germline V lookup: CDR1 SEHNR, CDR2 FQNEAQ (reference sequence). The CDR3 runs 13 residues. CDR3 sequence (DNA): TGTGCCAGCAGCTGGGACAGAAATGAAAAACTGTTTTTT. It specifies CASSWDRNEKLFF.

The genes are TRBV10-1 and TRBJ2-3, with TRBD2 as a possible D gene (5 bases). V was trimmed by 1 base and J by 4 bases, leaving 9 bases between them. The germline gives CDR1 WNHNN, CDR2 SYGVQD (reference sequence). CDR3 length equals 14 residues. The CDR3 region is CASSELLVPDTQYF. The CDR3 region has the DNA TGCGCCAGCAGTGAGTTACTAGTCCCAGATACGCAGTATTTT.

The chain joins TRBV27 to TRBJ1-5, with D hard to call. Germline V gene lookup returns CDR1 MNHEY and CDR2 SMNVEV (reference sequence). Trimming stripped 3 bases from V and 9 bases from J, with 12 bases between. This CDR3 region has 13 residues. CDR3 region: CASSLTPLGPQHF. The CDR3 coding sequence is TGTGCCAGCAGTTTGACTCCCTTAGGGCCCCAGCATTTT.

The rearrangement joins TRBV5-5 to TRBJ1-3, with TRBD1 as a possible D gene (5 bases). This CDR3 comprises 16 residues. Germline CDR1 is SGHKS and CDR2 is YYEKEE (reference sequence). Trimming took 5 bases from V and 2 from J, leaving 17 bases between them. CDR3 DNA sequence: TGTGCCAGCAGAAGGACCGGGGCGAGCACTGGAAACACCATATATTTT. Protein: CASRRTGASTGNTIYF.

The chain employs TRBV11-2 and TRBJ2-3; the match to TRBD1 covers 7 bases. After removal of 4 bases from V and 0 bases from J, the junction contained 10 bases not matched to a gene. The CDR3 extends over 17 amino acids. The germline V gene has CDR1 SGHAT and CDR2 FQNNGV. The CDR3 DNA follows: TGTGCCAGCAGCTCCACACTCGGGACAGTTAGCACAGATACGCAGTATTTT. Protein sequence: CASSSTLGTVSTDTQYF.

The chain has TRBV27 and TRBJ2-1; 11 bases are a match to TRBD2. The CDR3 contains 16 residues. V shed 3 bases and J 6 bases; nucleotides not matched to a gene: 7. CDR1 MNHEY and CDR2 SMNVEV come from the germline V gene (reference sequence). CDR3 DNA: TGTGCCAGCAGTTTCTCCGGACTAGCGGGCCGCAATGAGCAGTTCTTC. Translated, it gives CASSFSGLAGRNEQFF.

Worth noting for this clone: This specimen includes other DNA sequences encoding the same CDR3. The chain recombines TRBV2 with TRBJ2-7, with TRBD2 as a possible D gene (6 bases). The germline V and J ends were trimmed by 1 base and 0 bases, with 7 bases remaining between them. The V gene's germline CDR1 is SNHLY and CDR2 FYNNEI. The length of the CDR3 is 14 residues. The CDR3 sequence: CASSEDGGSYEQYF. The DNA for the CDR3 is TGTGCCAGCAGTGAAGACGGGGGCTCCTACGAGCAGTACTTC.

This CDR3 reads CASRKTQGTEAFF. DNA for the CDR3: TGTGCCAGCAGGAAAACACAGGGCACTGAAGCTTTCTTT. The chain has TRBV2 and TRBJ1-1, with TRBD1 as a possible D gene (6 bases). Trimming took 6 bases from V and 4 from J, leaving 12 bases between them. Germline-derived CDR1 and CDR2 are SNHLY and FYNNEI. The CDR3 spans 13 residues.

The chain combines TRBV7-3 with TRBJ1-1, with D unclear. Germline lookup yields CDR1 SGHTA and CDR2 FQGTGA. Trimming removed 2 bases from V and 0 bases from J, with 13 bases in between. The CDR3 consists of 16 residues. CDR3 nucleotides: TGTGCCAGCAGCTTACAGCCTACCCCAATGAACACTGAAGCTTTCTTT. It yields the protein CASSLQPTPMNTEAFF. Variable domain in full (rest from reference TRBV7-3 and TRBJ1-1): GAGVSQTPSNKVTEKGKYVELRCDPISGHTALYWYRQSLGQGPEFLIYFQGTGAADDSGLPNDRFFAVRPEGSVSTLKIQRTERGDSAVYLCASSLQPTPMNTEAFFGQGTRLTVV.

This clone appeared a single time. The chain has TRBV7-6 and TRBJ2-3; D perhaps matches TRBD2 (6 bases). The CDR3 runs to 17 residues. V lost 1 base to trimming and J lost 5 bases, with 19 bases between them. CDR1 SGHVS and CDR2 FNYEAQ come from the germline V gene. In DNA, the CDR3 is TGTGCCAGCAGCTTAGAGTACGGGGGAGCGGAGGAAGATACGCAGTATTTT. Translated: CASSLEYGGAEEDTQYF.

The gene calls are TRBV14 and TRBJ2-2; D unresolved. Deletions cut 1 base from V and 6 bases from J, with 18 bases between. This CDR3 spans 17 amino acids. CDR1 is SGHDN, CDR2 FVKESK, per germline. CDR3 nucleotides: TGTGCCAGCAGCCAAGTGCTACGGAGCAGGAGCCCCGGGGAGCTGTTTTTT. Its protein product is CASSQVLRSRSPGELFF.

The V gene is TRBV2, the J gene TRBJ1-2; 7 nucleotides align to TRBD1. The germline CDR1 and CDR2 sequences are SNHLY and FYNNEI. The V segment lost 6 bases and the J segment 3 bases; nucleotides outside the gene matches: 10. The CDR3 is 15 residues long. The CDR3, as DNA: TGTGCCAGCAGGAGGGGGGACAGTCGGGACTATGGCTACACCTTC. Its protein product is CASRRGDSRDYGYTF.

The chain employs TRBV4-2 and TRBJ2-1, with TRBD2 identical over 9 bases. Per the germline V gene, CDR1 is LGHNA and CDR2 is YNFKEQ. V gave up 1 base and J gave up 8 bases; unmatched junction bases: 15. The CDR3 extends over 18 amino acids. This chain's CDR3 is CASSQVLAGSGHVDEQFF. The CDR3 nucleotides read TGTGCCAGCAGCCAAGTGCTAGCGGGGTCGGGGCATGTCGATGAGCAGTTCTTC.

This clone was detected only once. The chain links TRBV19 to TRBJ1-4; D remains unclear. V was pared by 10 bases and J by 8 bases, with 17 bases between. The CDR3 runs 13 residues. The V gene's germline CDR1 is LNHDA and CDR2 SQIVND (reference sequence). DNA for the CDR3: TGTGCCACTCGCGTAGGTACGGGCGAAAAACTGTTTTTT. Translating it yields CATRVGTGEKLFF. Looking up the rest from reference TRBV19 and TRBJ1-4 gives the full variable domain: DGGITQSPKYLFRKEGQNVTLSCEQNLNHDAMYWYRQDPGQGLRLIYYSQIVNDFQKGDIAEGYSVSREKKESFPLTVTSAQKNPTAFYLCATRVGTGEKLFFGSGTQLSVL.

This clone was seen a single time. The DNA of the CDR3 is TGTGCCAGCAGCGCAGGGACAGGGAAATGGGAGACCCAGTACTTC. This sequence encodes CASSAGTGKWETQYF. V and J are TRBV7-3 and TRBJ2-5, with 9 bases that match TRBD1. CDR1 SGHTA and CDR2 FQGTGA come from the germline V gene. CDR3 length: 15 amino acids. After removal of 5 bases from V and 5 bases from J, the junction contained 9 bases not matched to a gene. Full variable domain (remainder filled in from reference TRBV7-3 and TRBJ2-5): GAGVSQTPSNKVTEKGKYVELRCDPISGHTALYWYRQSLGQGPEFLIYFQGTGAADDSGLPNDRFFAVRPEGSVSTLKIQRTERGDSAVYLCASSAGTGKWETQYFGPGTRLLVL.